This is a list of T cell receptor beta chains from one sample in a study of T cell changes during pregnancy in multiple sclerosis. Only in-frame clones appear in the TCRdb table, and some are missing; sequencing was by immunoSEQ multiplex PCR. The sample shows 50,000 or so clones, just over 90% of them seen only once. The source material was CD4+ T cells from peripheral blood mononuclear cells, sampled before pregnancy. Every receptor here comes from a female donor with multiple sclerosis, enrolled in a pregnancy study. The CDR3 runs from the conserved cysteine through the conserved F or W. A D gene is named only where the DNA matches it firmly. For some rows the clone size is stated as once, few or many, or as a class when expanded; others skip it.

>TRBJ1-5|TRBV6-6|.|.
CASSLGVAQPQHF
TGTGCCAGCTCCCTTGGTGTGGCTCAGCCCCAGCATTTT
>TRBJ2-7|TRBV11-1|.|once
CASSFHNSYEQYF
TGTGCCAGCAGCTTCCACAACTCCTACGAGCAGTACTTC
>TRBJ2-3|TRBV21-1|.|.
CASSRPGKKQEYTDTQYF
TGTGCCAGCAGCAGGCCAGGGAAGAAACAGGAGTACACAGATACGCAGTATTTT
>TRBJ2-2|TRBV6-6|.|.
CASSYEIGELFF
TGTGCCAGCAGTTATGAGATCGGGGAGCTGTTTTTT
>TRBJ1-1|TRBV19|TRBD1|.
CASNRDRSTEAFF
TGTGCCAGTAATAGGGACAGAAGTACTGAAGCTTTCTTT
>TRBJ1-5|TRBV7-2|.|.
CASSLASSQPQHF
TGTGCCAGCAGCTTAGCATCTTCCCAGCCCCAGCATTTT
>TRBJ2-7|TRBV29-1|TRBD2|.
CSVGLAGAEQYF
TGCAGCGTTGGACTAGCGGGAGCCGAGCAGTACTTC
>TRBJ1-5|TRBV19|TRBD1|.
CASRSAGGFSNQPQHF
TGTGCCAGTAGGAGCGCAGGGGGTTTTAGCAATCAGCCCCAGCATTTT
>TRBJ2-1|TRBV28|TRBD2|once
CASSPHRLAGLNEQFF
TGTGCCAGCAGTCCCCATAGACTAGCGGGTCTGAATGAGCAGTTCTTC
>TRBJ2-7|TRBV27|TRBD2|once
CASNRVAGASYEQYF
TGTGCCAGCAATCGCGTAGCGGGGGCCTCCTACGAGCAGTACTTC
>TRBJ1-4|TRBV5-1|.|.
CASSVGGTTNEKLFF
TGCGCCAGCAGCGTCGGGGGGACAACTAATGAAAAACTGTTTTTT
>TRBJ1-1|TRBV28|TRBD1|few
CASRSGTVTSNTEAFF
TGTGCCAGCAGGTCCGGGACAGTTACCTCGAACACTGAAGCTTTCTTT
>TRBJ2-2|TRBV7-2|TRBD1|.
CASSFPGQGLTGELFF
TGTGCCAGCAGCTTCCCGGGACAGGGCCTGACCGGGGAGCTGTTTTTT
>TRBJ2-3|TRBV9|TRBD2|.
CASSVVGAGAYDTQYF
TGTGCCAGCAGCGTAGTGGGAGCGGGAGCTTACGATACGCAGTATTTT
>TRBJ1-4|TRBV2|.|.
CASSELNGDEKLFF
TGTGCCAGCAGTGAACTTAACGGTGATGAAAAACTGTTTTTT
>TRBJ1-5|TRBV19|.|.
CASSPAALSSNQPQHF
TGTGCCAGTAGTCCGGCGGCACTCTCTAGCAATCAGCCCCAGCATTTT
>TRBJ2-3|TRBV2|TRBD2|.
CASSVGRDTDTQYF
TGTGCCAGCAGTGTAGGGAGGGACACAGATACGCAGTATTTT
>TRBJ2-1|TRBV27|.|.
CASSLSGLLRSYNEQFF
TGTGCCAGCAGTTTATCTGGACTCCTCCGCTCCTACAATGAGCAGTTCTTC
>TRBJ1-1|TRBV5-1|.|once
CASSVTGTHTEAFF
TGCGCCAGCAGCGTGACAGGAACACACACTGAAGCTTTCTTT
>TRBJ1-3|TRBV25-1|TRBD1|.
CASSVGQGGGNTIYF
TGTGCCAGCAGTGTGGGACAGGGGGGCGGAAACACCATATATTTT
>TRBJ1-2|TRBV19|.|.
CASSIDLGRINYGYTF
TGTGCCAGTAGTATAGATCTCGGGAGGATCAACTATGGCTACACCTTC
>TRBJ2-3|TRBV9|TRBD2|once
CASSVVSLNSGRAGDTQYF
TGTGCCAGCAGCGTAGTATCCTTAAATAGCGGGAGGGCCGGAGATACGCAGTATTTT
>TRBJ1-2|TRBV2|TRBD1|.
CASRATGVEGYTF
TGTGCCAGCAGGGCGACAGGGGTGGAGGGCTACACCTTC
>TRBJ2-7|TRBV4-3|.|.
CASSPLGREDEQYF
TGCGCCAGCAGCCCCTTGGGCAGGGAGGACGAGCAGTACTTC
>TRBJ2-5|TRBV18|.|.
CASSPTQGGKTQYF
TGTGCCAGCTCACCGACGCAGGGGGGAAAGACCCAGTACTTC
>TRBJ2-5|TRBV30|.|.
CAWSRTTGNQETQYF
TGTGCCTGGAGTCGCACTACAGGGAACCAAGAGACCCAGTACTTC
>TRBJ1-2|TRBV29-1|.|.
CSVEGLRYGYTF
TGCAGCGTTGAGGGTTTGAGGTATGGCTACACCTTC
>TRBJ1-4|TRBV7-2|.|.
CASSLAGVNEKLFF
TGTGCCAGCAGCCTCGCCGGGGTAAATGAAAAACTGTTTTTT
>TRBJ1-2|TRBV28|.|.
CASRVLGSGYYGYTF
TGTGCCAGCAGGGTCCTAGGCTCCGGCTACTATGGCTACACCTTC
>TRBJ1-5|TRBV6-6|TRBD1|.
CASSFDRGQNQPQHF
TGTGCCAGCAGTTTCGACAGGGGCCAAAATCAGCCCCAGCATTTT
>TRBJ2-7|TRBV18|TRBD1|.
CASSPPGRQGFEQYF
TGTGCCAGCTCACCACCGGGGCGACAGGGGTTCGAGCAGTACTTC
>TRBJ1-2|TRBV29-1|.|once
CSVERGNYGYTF
TGCAGCGTTGAACGGGGGAACTATGGCTACACCTTC
>TRBJ2-1|TRBV5-1|.|.
CASSHEWGLDAGEQFF
TGCGCCAGCAGTCATGAGTGGGGGCTAGATGCTGGTGAGCAGTTCTTC
>TRBJ2-1|TRBV23-1|.|.
CASSPQTQRNNEQFF
TGCGCCAGCAGTCCCCAGACACAGAGAAACAATGAGCAGTTCTTC
>TRBJ2-1|TRBV5-1|TRBD2|.
CASREREGYNEQFF
TGCGCCAGCAGAGAGAGGGAGGGATACAATGAGCAGTTCTTC
>TRBJ2-2|TRBV10-3|TRBD1|.
CAISIGQGATGELFF
TGTGCCATCTCTATTGGACAGGGGGCCACCGGGGAGCTGTTTTTT
>TRBJ2-1|TRBV27|.|.
CASSHNSGTIHEQFF
TGTGCCAGCAGTCACAATTCCGGGACAATCCATGAGCAGTTCTTC
>TRBJ2-5|TRBV15|.|.
CATSRDPGLQETQYF
TGTGCCACCAGCAGAGATCCGGGACTCCAAGAGACCCAGTACTTC
>TRBJ1-5|TRBV10-3|.|.
CAIPNQPQHF
TGTGCCATCCCTAATCAGCCCCAGCATTTT
>TRBJ1-2|TRBV7-2|.|.
CASSFGGSKDYGYTF
TGTGCCAGCAGCTTCGGGGGGTCGAAGGACTATGGCTACACCTTC
>TRBJ1-3|TRBV19|.|few
CASSIGGAESGNTIYF
TGTGCCAGTAGTATTGGTGGAGCGGAATCTGGAAACACCATATATTTT
>TRBJ1-4|TRBV11-2|.|.
CASSLSGVGGNEKLFF
TGTGCCAGCAGCCTCTCCGGGGTGGGCGGTAATGAAAAACTGTTTTTT
>TRBJ1-1|TRBV4-2|TRBD1|.
CASSPGQGGDTEAFF
TGTGCCAGCAGCCCAGGACAGGGAGGGGACACTGAAGCTTTCTTT
>TRBJ2-1|TRBV11-1|TRBD2|.
CASSENKLRSGSNEQFF
TGTGCCAGCAGCGAGAACAAACTGAGAAGCGGGAGTAACGAGCAGTTCTTC
>TRBJ2-2|TRBV4-2|TRBD2|.
CASSRRGGNTGELFF
TGTGCCAGCAGCCGTCGGGGGGGGAACACCGGGGAGCTGTTTTTT
>TRBJ2-1|TRBV28|.|once
CASSSSTSGYNEQFF
.
>TRBJ2-1|TRBV5-1|.|.
CASSLMVADNEQFF
TGCGCCAGCAGCCTCATGGTAGCGGACAATGAGCAGTTCTTC
>TRBJ2-1|TRBV9|.|.
CASRVDKDEQFF
TGTGCCAGCAGAGTCGACAAGGATGAGCAGTTCTTC
>TRBJ2-5|TRBV5-1|TRBD1|.
CASSTGTGVKETQYF
TGCGCCAGCAGTACCGGGACAGGGGTAAAAGAGACCCAGTACTTC
>TRBJ2-1|TRBV29-1|TRBD2|.
CSVEDLPPITGGYNEQFF
TGCAGCGTTGAAGATCTTCCACCCATAACGGGAGGCTACAATGAGCAGTTCTTC